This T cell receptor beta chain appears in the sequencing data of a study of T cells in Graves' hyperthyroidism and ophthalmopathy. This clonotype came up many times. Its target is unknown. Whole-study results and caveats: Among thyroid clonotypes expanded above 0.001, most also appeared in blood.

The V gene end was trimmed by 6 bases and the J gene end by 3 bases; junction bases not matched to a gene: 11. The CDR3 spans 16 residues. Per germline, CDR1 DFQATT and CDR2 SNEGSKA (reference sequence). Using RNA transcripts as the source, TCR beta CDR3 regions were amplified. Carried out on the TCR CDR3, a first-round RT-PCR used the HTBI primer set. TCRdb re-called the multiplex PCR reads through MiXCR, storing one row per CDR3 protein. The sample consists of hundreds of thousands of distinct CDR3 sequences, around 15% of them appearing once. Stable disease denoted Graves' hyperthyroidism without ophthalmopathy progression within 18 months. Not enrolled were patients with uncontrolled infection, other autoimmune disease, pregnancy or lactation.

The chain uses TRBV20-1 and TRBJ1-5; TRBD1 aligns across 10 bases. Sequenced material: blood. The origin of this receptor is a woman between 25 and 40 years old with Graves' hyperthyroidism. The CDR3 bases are TGCAGTGCGGGACAGGGGTTCGGATTTAACAATCAGCCCCAGCATTTT. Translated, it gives CSAGQGFGFNNQPQHF.